This T cell receptor (beta chain) was retrieved from a study of human T cells and chemical hapten exposure. CDR3 length equals 13 residues. J was trimmed by 5 bases and V by 8 bases; bases with no gene match: 9. Looked up from germline, CDR1 is DFQATT and CDR2 is SNEGSKA (reference sequence). This clonotype has ten or more counts. The time point was: patch test 1, 2 weeks after DPC sensitization. Treatment here: therapeutic diphenylcyclopropenone sensitization with weekly scalp DPC. A single record per CDR3 protein comes from TCRdb applying MiXCR to the RACE reads. The sample has around 99,000 distinct CDR3 sequences; under 15% are singletons.

The chain is built from TRBV20-1 and TRBJ2-1; 7 bases align to TRBD1. This material consisted of whole blood, taken in connection with sensitization to the hapten diphenylcyclopropenone (DPC). This clonotype originated in a woman in her 40s with alopecia areata. Some clones in this sample may be carry-over from other donors' samples. In DNA, the CDR3 is TGCAGTTGCCTACAGGGGACAAACAATGAGCAGTTCTTC. Its translation: CSCLQGTNNEQFF.